The following is a T cell receptor beta chain sequence with its context. The sample is drawn from a study of PD-L1 blockade in urothelial cancer. The sample's time point: pretreatment peripheral blood. The CDR3 sequence is 15 residues long. Germline V gene data show CDR1 as SGHNT and CDR2 as YYREEE (reference sequence). V was cut by 4 bases and J by 8 bases, with 19 bases left in between. Data came from immunoSEQ multiplex PCR; TCRdb stores just in-frame clones and leaves some out. The profile shows about 50,000 clones, 86% of them singletons. The chain recombines TRBV5-4 with TRBJ2-1, with D perhaps TRBD2 (6 bases). The TCR was taken from a man aged 55 to 70 with urothelial cancer. The sample consisted of PBMCs, taken around atezolizumab (anti-PD-L1) treatment. The CDR3 DNA follows: TGTGCCAGCAGCGCAAGGGGAGGCGCTTCCGATGAGCAGTTCTTC. Translated: CASSARGGASDEQFF. The complete variable domain, with remaining parts taken from reference TRBV5-4 and TRBJ2-1, reads ETGVTQSPTHLIKTRGQQVTLRCSSQSGHNTVSWYQQALGQGPQFIFQYYREEENGRGNFPPRFSGLQFPNYSSELNVNALELDDSALYLCASSARGGASDEQFFGPGTRLTVL.